The 9 T cell receptor beta chains below were found in one sample sequenced in a study of CD8 T cells in Susac syndrome. Reverse transcription of about 0.45 to 1 ug RNA used random hexamers. From the immunoSEQ multiplex PCR reads, TCRdb called clonotypes with MiXCR, one entry per CDR3 protein. Of 200,000 to 300,000 distinct CDR3 sequences in the sample, over 85% were seen once. Sequenced material: CD4+ T cells from PBMCs. The receptors stem from a human donor with multiple sclerosis.

CDR3 DNA sequence: TGTGCCAGCAGTTGGACCCGCTTTGATAACTATGGCTACACCTTC. This encodes CASSWTRFDNYGYTF. The V call is TRBV27, the J call TRBJ1-2; D is unclear. V was cut by 4 bases and J by 1 base, with 13 bases left in between. The germline gives CDR1 MNHEY, CDR2 SMNVEV (reference sequence). The CDR3 is 15 residues long.

This chain connects TRBV18 to TRBJ2-5; D gene uncertain. The length of the CDR3 is 12 residues. CDR1 and CDR2 from the germline V gene are KGHSH and LQKENI. V lost 6 bases to trimming and J lost 4 bases, with 9 bases between them. The CDR3 bases are TGTGCCAGCTCCCCCAAAAGAGAGACCCAGTACTTC. Encoded protein: CASSPKRETQYF.

V gene TRBV3-1 combines with J gene TRBJ2-5; possibly TRBD1 for D (5 bases). The V end lost 2 bases, the J end lost 1 base, and 8 bases lay between the germline ends. Germline V gene lookup returns CDR1 LGHDT and CDR2 YNNKEL (reference sequence). CDR3 length: 14 amino acids. CDR3 nucleotide sequence: TGTGCCAGCAGCCAACAGGGTATCCAAGAGACCCAGTACTTC. This sequence encodes CASSQQGIQETQYF.

The chain couples TRBV12-3 or TRBV12-4 to TRBJ2-4, with D possibly being TRBD2 (5 bases). The ends were cut back, 3 bases at V and 2 bases at J, with 14 bases in the middle. This CDR3 region has 16 residues. Here the CDR3 reads CASSLLRDLTKNIQYF. The CDR3 DNA reads as TGTGCCAGCAGTTTGCTTCGGGATCTGACCAAAAACATTCAGTACTTC.

The chain is built from TRBV11-2 and TRBJ1-1, with D unresolved. CDR1 is SGHAT and CDR2 is FQNNGV in the germline V gene. V was pared by 5 bases and J by 6 bases, with 13 bases between. The CDR3 runs to 13 residues. In DNA, the CDR3 is TGTGCCAGCAGCACCAGTGTGGGCGCTGAAGCTTTCTTT. It is translated as CASSTSVGAEAFF.

The V call is TRBV15, the J call TRBJ2-5, with 7 bases lining up with TRBD1. The CDR3 spans 14 residues. V lost 0 bases and J lost 5; bases outside the gene matches: 3. Germline V gene data show CDR1 as LNHNV and CDR2 as YYDKDF (reference sequence). This CDR3 is CATSREDRPETQYF. The CDR3 DNA follows: TGTGCCACCAGCAGAGAGGACAGGCCGGAGACCCAGTACTTC.

V usage is TRBV5-4 and J usage is TRBJ2-3; 7 bases are a match to TRBD1. CDR1 SGHNT and CDR2 YYREEE come from the germline V gene (reference sequence). V lost 0 bases and J lost 4; bases outside the gene matches: 5. This CDR3 contains 15 residues. The CDR3 DNA reads TGTGCCAGCAGCTTGGACAGGGGATACGCAGATACGCAGTATTTT. It translates to CASSLDRGYADTQYF.

The V gene is TRBV7-9, the J gene TRBJ2-1; D could derive from TRBD1 or TRBD2 (6 bases each). Germline CDR1 is SEHNR and CDR2 is FQNEAQ (reference sequence). V lost 4 bases to trimming and J lost 6 bases, with 10 bases between them. CDR3 length: 13 amino acids. In nucleotides, the CDR3 is TGTGCCAGCAGCTCCCCGGGGGCCAATGAGCAGTTCTTC. It yields the protein CASSSPGANEQFF.

The gene calls are TRBV7-9 and TRBJ1-4, with D unresolved. The germline gives CDR1 SEHNR, CDR2 FQNEAQ (reference sequence). The CDR3 runs to 14 residues. With 4 bases removed from V and 5 bases from J, the gap between germline ends came to 11 bases. The CDR3 DNA follows: TGTGCCAGCAGCTCCGACAAAAAAAATGAAAAACTGTTTTTT. This gives the protein CASSSDKKNEKLFF.